A single sample gave rise to the 17 T cell receptor beta chains below, sequenced in a study of molecular identifiers for immune sequencing clone quantification (dated by TCRdb to the late 2010s). Library preparation employed PCR. The listed sequencing device is Illumina HiSeq 4000. The public reads were quality trimmed at Q25 with fastp and then assembled into clones with MiXCR by TCRdb, keeping productive beta chains. Duplicate CDR3 protein sequences are folded into a single record with the most common DNA and genes. The sample table lists under 650,000 distinct CDR3 sequences, 15% to 20% of them with a count of one. Together, the top ten hold under 0.95% of the sample. Sequencing input: naive CD8+ T cells from blood, with Jurkat cell RNA spiked in. The sample's cell subset or site label, in plain terms: FACS-sorted CD8+CD4-CCR7+CD45RA+ naive T cells. Receptors originate from a human donor in good health. Some libraries in this study had Jurkat cell RNA spiked in.

The V call is TRBV5-1, the J call TRBJ2-5; TRBD1 aligns across 7 bases. The CDR3 is 18 residues long. V dropped 1 base and J dropped 0; count of bases not matched to a gene: 12. Germline V gene lookup returns CDR1 SGHRS and CDR2 YFSETQ. The CDR3 reads CASSLWFRPGQYQETQYF. CDR3 DNA: TGCGCCAGCAGCTTGTGGTTCCGGCCGGGACAGTACCAAGAGACCCAGTACTTC.

This chain links TRBV9 with TRBJ2-3, with a weak D call TRBD2 (6 bases). This CDR3 contains 15 residues. CDR1 and CDR2 (germline): SGDLS, YYNGEE. V lost 3 bases, J lost 0 bases, and 11 bases lay in between. Written as DNA, the CDR3 is TGTGCCAGCAGCGACCGGGACTCAAGCACAGATACGCAGTATTTT. It yields the protein CASSDRDSSTDTQYF.

This clonotype was seen repeatedly, ten times or more. The J gene is TRBJ2-7, the V gene TRBV6-5; 8 nucleotides align to TRBD2. The CDR3 consists of 15 residues. Germline-derived CDR1 and CDR2 are MNHEY and SVGAGI. Unmatched junction bases numbered 9, after V lost 6 bases and J lost 2 bases. As DNA, the CDR3 is TGTGCCAGCAGGAGTCGGGCGCGGGAGGCCTACGAGCAGTACTTC. This translates into CASRSRAREAYEQYF.

Notes on this clonotype: This may stem from a read error, because a much larger clone lies one nucleotide away. The chain carries TRBV4-1 and TRBJ1-3; D is ambiguous. Germline assignment: CDR1 MGHRA and CDR2 YSYEKL. This CDR3 is 16 amino acids long. CDR3 protein: CASGQVAQAVGNTIYF. The CDR3 DNA reads TGCGCCAGCGGCCAAGTCGCTCAAGCGGTAGGAAACACCATATATTTT.

This clonotype was counted at least ten times. V gene TRBV19 combines with J gene TRBJ2-2; TRBD1 matches 9 bases. Germline V gene data show CDR1 as LNHDA and CDR2 as SQIVND (reference sequence). With 0 bases clipped from V and 7 bases from J, the junction kept 9 bases outside the gene matches. There are 17 residues in the CDR3. CDR3 sequence reads: CASSIDLVQGASGELFF. Here the CDR3 DNA reads TGTGCCAGTAGTATAGATTTGGTACAGGGGGCCAGCGGGGAGCTGTTTTTT.

With regard to this clonotype: The junction differs from germline at one of its ends, possibly a read error. The chain joins TRBV19 to TRBJ2-1; D may correspond to TRBD1 or TRBD2 (5 bases each). Germline V lookup: CDR1 LNHDA, CDR2 SQIVND (reference sequence). The length of the CDR3 is 13 residues. DNA of the CDR3: TGTGCCAGTAGTATTGGGACCTGGAATGAGCAATTCTTC. Translation: CASSIGTWNEQFF.

The rearrangement uses TRBV28 and TRBJ2-7; 8 nucleotides agree with TRBD2. Germline V gene sequence: CDR1 MDHEN, CDR2 SYDVKM. Trimming took 1 base from V and 3 from J; bases not matched to a gene: 11. The CDR3 consists of 17 residues. The CDR3 region has the DNA TGTGCCAGCAGTTTATCTCGGGCTGGCGGGGGGATCTACGAGCAGTACTTC. It encodes CASSLSRAGGGIYEQYF.

This clonotype was counted many times. The rearrangement links TRBV6-1 to TRBJ2-7; a weak D match, TRBD2 (6 bases). This CDR3 spans 15 amino acids. Per the germline V gene, CDR1 is MNHNS and CDR2 is SASEGT. Trimming shortened V by 5 bases and J by 3 bases, and 17 bases separated the two germline ends. The CDR3 sequence is CASSLSSEGFYEQYF. The CDR3 DNA reads as TGTGCCAGCAGTCTTTCGTCGGAGGGTTTCTACGAGCAGTACTTC.

Points on this clonotype: Since a much larger clone is just one base distant, this may be a read error. V gene TRBV20-1 combines with J gene TRBJ2-7, with D perhaps given as TRBD1 or TRBD2 (5 bases each). This CDR3 is built from 13 residues. In germline, CDR1 is DFQATT, CDR2 SNEGSKA (reference sequence). The CDR3 region is CRARGATIYEQYF. The CDR3 nucleotides read TGCAGGGCTAGAGGGGCAACTATCTACGAGCAGTACTTC.

This clonotype was detected many times. The chain has TRBV5-5 and TRBJ2-7; D may correspond to TRBD1 or TRBD2 (5 bases each). V gave up 1 base and J gave up 3 bases, with 14 bases separating them. CDR3 length equals 15 residues. Germline V gene data show CDR1 as SGHKS and CDR2 as YYEKEE (reference sequence). Here the CDR3 DNA reads TGTGCCAGCAGCTTGTTGCCGGGACCCGGCTACGAGCAGTACTTC. Residues: CASSLLPGPGYEQYF.

The sample holds a few counts of this clonotype. The V and J genes are TRBV11-2 and TRBJ2-2; the match to TRBD2 covers 8 bases. This CDR3 contains 20 residues. Germline-derived CDR1 and CDR2 are SGHAT and FQNNGV. The trim removed 4 bases at V and 1 base at J, leaving 17 bases unmatched. In DNA form, the CDR3 reads TGTGCCAGCAGCTCCATCCCCCTCCTACTAGCGGACAAGAACACCGGGGAGCTGTTTTTT. Translated: CASSSIPLLLADKNTGELFF.

In this sample, this clonotype turned up a few times. The chain recombines TRBV19 with TRBJ2-7; 11 positions agree with TRBD2. The J segment lost 4 bases and the V segment lost 3 bases, leaving 8 bases of the junction unmatched. Per germline, CDR1 LNHDA and CDR2 SQIVND (reference sequence). This CDR3 contains 16 residues. CDR3 sequence reads: CASSIWLAGGGYEQYF. The CDR3 nucleotides read TGTGCCAGTAGTATCTGGCTAGCGGGAGGCGGTTACGAGCAGTACTTC.

This clonotype showed up many times. The chain employs TRBV7-9 and TRBJ1-1; no clear D gene. V was shortened by 3 bases and J by 8 bases, with 13 bases between the two germline ends. The CDR3 runs to 13 residues. CDR1 is SEHNR, CDR2 FQNEAQ, per germline (reference sequence). This chain's CDR3 is CASSFRGSEEAFF. CDR3 in DNA: TGTGCCAGCAGCTTTCGTGGGTCCGAGGAAGCTTTCTTT.

This clonotype has at least ten counts. The chain has TRBV9 and TRBJ2-3; D perhaps matches TRBD1 (6 bases). The CDR3 spans 12 residues. Germline V gene sequence: CDR1 SGDLS, CDR2 YYNGEE. V was pared by 6 bases and J by 4 bases, with 9 bases between. The CDR3 loop reads CASTSGADTQYF. The CDR3, as DNA: TGTGCCAGCACCTCAGGGGCAGATACGCAGTATTTT.

Regarding this clonotype: Since the CDR3 does not end with the conserved phenylalanine or tryptophan, this likely comes from a read error. The CDR3 nucleotides are TGCGCCAGCGCCGGGGCAGGGTACGGCACTGAAGCTTTCTCT. Amino acid sequence: CASAGAGYGTEAFS. This rearrangement joins TRBV4-3 to TRBJ1-1; D perhaps matches TRBD1 (5 bases). V was pared by 8 bases and J by 4 bases, with 17 bases between. The germline V gene encodes CDR1 LGHNA and CDR2 YSLEER. This CDR3 has 14 residues.

This clonotype was counted many times. The chain joins TRBV19 to TRBJ2-7; D remains ambiguous. Germline V lookup: CDR1 LNHDA, CDR2 SQIVND (reference sequence). The V end was cut by 0 bases, the J end by 3 bases, with 6 bases between. This CDR3 is built from 13 residues. CDR3 in amino acids: CASSIDPNYEQYF. The CDR3 DNA reads TGTGCCAGTAGTATAGACCCCAACTACGAGCAGTACTTC.

The table lists this clonotype with a count of one. This may come from a read error, since a much larger clone is one base off. The chain is built from TRBV6-1 and TRBJ2-5; the D is unclear. The CDR3 sequence is 13 residues long. Per the germline V gene, CDR1 is MNHNS and CDR2 is SASEGT. The CDR3 reads CTSSENDGETQYF. CDR3 DNA sequence: TGTACCAGCAGTGAAAACGACGGAGAGACCCAGTACTTC.